The 21 T cell receptor beta chains below all came from one sample that was sequenced in a study of blood T cell repertoires in COVID-19. Sequencing used immunoSEQ multiplex PCR; TCRdb keeps in-frame clones, though not all of them. Found here are 95,000 to 150,000 clones, approximately 80% of them singletons; the top ten hold over 7%. The sequenced sample was peripheral blood. These receptors originate from a human donor in a cohort sampled during active COVID-19.

This clone was seen only a few times. The chain has TRBV5-3 and TRBJ2-7; D gene ambiguous. TRBV5-3 is filed as an ORF, its function uncertain. The V gene lost 3 bases and the J gene lost 3 bases, with 7 bases spanning the gap. The CDR3 consists of 12 residues. The CDR3, as DNA: TGTGCCAGAAGCTCCTTAGACTACGAGCAGTACTTC. Protein: CARSSLDYEQYF.

The V gene is TRBV3-1 (or the pseudogene TRBV3-2), the J gene TRBJ1-2; 9 nucleotides agree with TRBD1. The J segment lost 1 base and the V segment lost 3 bases, leaving 6 bases of the junction unmatched. The CDR3 extends over 16 amino acids. Germline-derived CDR1 and CDR2 are LGHDT and YNNKEL (reference sequence). The CDR3 bases are TGTGCCAGCAGCCACAGGACAGGGGACGGTAACTATGGCTACACCTTC. This gives the protein CASSHRTGDGNYGYTF.

The V gene is TRBV5-4, the J gene TRBJ1-2; D possibly corresponds to TRBD1 (5 bases). The CDR3 runs to 12 residues. Germline CDR1 reads SGHNT; CDR2 reads YYREEE (reference sequence). The V and J ends lost 4 bases and 8 bases respectively, with 12 bases between them. Written as DNA, the CDR3 is TGTGCCAGCAGCAGCGGGGGGAGGGGCTACACCTTC. It encodes CASSSGGRGYTF.

Comments on this clone: Other DNA sequences in this specimen translate into the identical CDR3. The rearrangement uses TRBV5-6 and TRBJ2-7; D gene ambiguous. V was shortened by 3 bases and J by 4 bases, with 5 bases between the two germline ends. Looked up from germline, CDR1 is SGHDT and CDR2 is YYEEEE. The CDR3 is 11 residues long. The CDR3 sequence is CASSSLYEQYF. Here the CDR3 DNA reads TGTGCCAGCAGCTCTTTATACGAGCAGTACTTC.

This clone has only a few counts. V gene TRBV27 combines with J gene TRBJ2-6, with D possibly being TRBD2 (5 bases). The CDR3 runs 15 residues. Per the germline V gene, CDR1 is MNHEY and CDR2 is SMNVEV (reference sequence). V was trimmed by 3 bases and J by 0 bases, leaving 6 bases between them. The CDR3 coding sequence is TGTGCCAGCAGTTTTGCGGGCTCTGGGGCCAACGTCCTGACTTTC. Amino acid sequence: CASSFAGSGANVLTF. Complete variable domain (other parts from reference TRBV27 and TRBJ2-6): EAQVTQNPRYLITVTGKKLTVTCSQNMNHEYMSWYRQDPGLGLRQIYYSMNVEVTDKGDVPEGYKVSRKEKRNFPLILESPSPNQTSLYFCASSFAGSGANVLTFGAGSRLTVL.

The chain employs TRBV12-3 or TRBV12-4 and TRBJ2-7, with D possibly TRBD1 on 6 matching bases. The CDR3 runs 12 residues. V lost 7 bases to trimming and J lost 6 bases, with 13 bases between them. Written as DNA, the CDR3 is TGTGCCAGCAATTATAGGGGGTCCGAGCAGTACTTC. Protein product: CASNYRGSEQYF.

The chain employs TRBV18 and TRBJ1-2, with D unresolved. Between the trimmed V and J ends, which lost 8 bases and 7 bases, there was a span of 17 bases. The CDR3 is 13 residues long. Germline assignment: CDR1 KGHSH and CDR2 LQKENI. The CDR3, as DNA: TGTGCCAGCCACCATGGCAGGCCTTCTGGCTACACCTTC. It specifies CASHHGRPSGYTF. Full variable domain (remainder filled in from reference TRBV18 and TRBJ1-2): NAGVMQNPRHLVRRRGQEARLRCSPMKGHSHVYWYRQLPEEGLKFMVYLQKENIIDESGMPKERFSAEFPKEGPSILRIQQVVRGDSAAYFCASHHGRPSGYTFGSGTRLTVV.

The chain uses TRBV14 and TRBJ2-5; no definite D call. Germline V gives CDR1 SGHDN, CDR2 FVKESK. Trimming took 2 bases from V and 3 from J, leaving 19 bases between them. CDR3 length equals 17 residues. The CDR3 DNA follows: TGTGCCAGCAGCCAACCTAGGCCCAAGGAAGAGAAAGAGACCCAGTACTTC. Translating gives CASSQPRPKEEKETQYF.

The chain is built from TRBV3-1 (or the pseudogene TRBV3-2) and TRBJ1-6; the match to TRBD1 covers 11 bases. Germline V gives CDR1 LGHDT, CDR2 YNNKEL (reference sequence). The CDR3 runs 14 residues. J was trimmed by 10 bases and V by 3 bases; bases with no gene match: 2. CDR3 DNA sequence: TGTGCCAGCAGCCAGGGGGACAGGGGGTCACCCCTCCACTTT. The encoded protein is CASSQGDRGSPLHF.

The chain uses TRBV2 and TRBJ2-1; possibly TRBD2 for D (5 bases). CDR3 length equals 11 residues. Per germline, CDR1 SNHLY and CDR2 FYNNEI. The germline V and J ends were trimmed by 1 base and 14 bases, with 9 bases remaining between them. CDR3 coding DNA: TGTGCCAGCAGTGAAGGGGAGCGGAAGTTCTTC. It codes for CASSEGERKFF.

J is TRBJ2-7 and V is TRBV4-1; D remains unclear. Germline V gene lookup returns CDR1 MGHRA and CDR2 YSYEKL. The CDR3 runs to 14 residues. With 3 bases removed from V and 3 bases from J, the gap between germline ends came to 12 bases. CDR3 DNA sequence: TGCGCCAGCAGCCAGAGAGAGCCCGACTACGAGCAGTACTTC. Its translation is CASSQREPDYEQYF.

CDR3 region: CASSSGTRPDTQYF. The CDR3 bases are TGTGCCAGCAGTTCCGGGACTAGACCAGATACGCAGTATTTT. The V and J genes are TRBV27 and TRBJ2-3, with 8 bases identical to TRBD2. Trimming removed 4 bases from V and 4 bases from J; junction bases left unmatched: 4. Germline values: CDR1 MNHEY, CDR2 SMNVEV (reference sequence). The CDR3 spans 14 residues.

This rearrangement joins TRBV10-3 to TRBJ1-5, with 8 bases matching TRBD1. CDR3 length: 14 amino acids. V was pared by 4 bases and J by 2 bases, with 1 base of the junction left unmatched. Germline lookup yields CDR1 ENHRY and CDR2 SYGVKD. CDR3 loop: CAISAQGGNQPQHF. CDR3 coding DNA: TGTGCCATCAGTGCACAGGGGGGCAATCAGCCCCAGCATTTT.

The chain joins TRBV10-3 to TRBJ2-7, with 11 bases identical to TRBD2. Trimming took 4 bases from V and 7 from J; bases not matched to a gene: 15. Germline loops: CDR1 ENHRY, CDR2 SYGVKD. The CDR3 has 17 residues. The CDR3 coding sequence is TGTGCCATCAGTGGCTCTAGCACCGGGACTAGCGGCTCAGAGCAGTACTTC. It encodes CAISGSSTGTSGSEQYF.

V gene TRBV2 combines with J gene TRBJ2-7; 10 positions match TRBD2. CDR3 length equals 17 residues. V lost 5 bases and J lost 3; bases outside the gene matches: 13. The germline V gene encodes CDR1 SNHLY and CDR2 FYNNEI. As DNA, the CDR3 is TGTGCCAGCAGTTCCCCCTTAGCGGGGGGCCACCTCTACGAGCAGTACTTC. It specifies CASSSPLAGGHLYEQYF.

The V gene is TRBV30, the J gene TRBJ2-7; 9 nucleotides agree with TRBD1. Germline assignment: CDR1 GTSNPN and CDR2 SVGIG (reference sequence). Trimming removed 3 bases from V and 0 bases from J; junction bases left unmatched: 9. The CDR3 is 16 amino acids. CDR3 nucleotide sequence: TGTGCCTGGAGGGACAGGGGAGGAGGGACCTCCTACGAGCAGTACTTC. It yields the protein CAWRDRGGGTSYEQYF.

The chain employs TRBV5-5 and TRBJ1-4, with no clear D. The CDR3 spans 15 residues. V was trimmed by 0 bases and J by 8 bases, leaving 14 bases between them. Germline values: CDR1 SGHKS, CDR2 YYEKEE (reference sequence). CDR3 nucleotide sequence: TGTGCCAGCAGCTTGGCGGACTATGACGGGGAAAAACTGTTTTTT. This encodes CASSLADYDGEKLFF. Complete variable domain (other parts from reference TRBV5-5 and TRBJ1-4): DAGVTQSPTHLIKTRGQQVTLRCSPISGHKSVSWYQQVLGQGPQFIFQYYEKEERGRGNFPDRFSARQFPNYSSELNVNALLLGDSALYLCASSLADYDGEKLFFGSGTQLSVL.

CDR3 region: CASGGGEQYF. The CDR3 DNA reads TGTGCCAGCGGGGGGGGCGAGCAGTACTTC. The rearrangement links TRBV2 to TRBJ2-7, with TRBD2 identical over 7 bases. The CDR3 contains 10 residues. Germline V gene sequence: CDR1 SNHLY, CDR2 FYNNEI. With V trimmed by 8 bases and J by 6 bases, 1 base remained unmatched.

The J gene is TRBJ1-2, the V gene TRBV9; 7 nucleotides align to TRBD1. J gave up 2 bases and V 4 bases, and 5 bases lay outside the gene matches. The germline V gene encodes CDR1 SGDLS and CDR2 YYNGEE. This CDR3 is built from 14 residues. This chain's CDR3 is CASSLGTVNYGYTF. CDR3 DNA: TGTGCCAGCAGCCTCGGGACAGTCAACTATGGCTACACCTTC.

The genes are TRBV11-3 and TRBJ2-7; TRBD1 might be the D (5 bases). The germline gives CDR1 SGHNT, CDR2 YENEEA. CDR3 length equals 15 residues. V was shortened by 6 bases and J by 3 bases, with 18 bases between the two germline ends. The CDR3 nucleotides are TGTGCCAGCAGTCCCGAAAGGGGTATAGGCTACGAGCAGTACTTC. It translates to CASSPERGIGYEQYF.

The rearrangement links TRBV7-3 to TRBJ2-7; no clear D gene. The V gene's germline CDR1 is SGHTA and CDR2 FQGTGA. The CDR3 extends over 15 amino acids. Trimming removed 0 bases from V and 6 bases from J, with 15 bases in between. The chain's CDR3 is CASSLTHGVVTEQYF. In DNA form, the CDR3 reads TGTGCCAGCAGCTTAACGCACGGAGTAGTGACCGAGCAGTACTTC.